The present T cell receptor (beta chain) was sequenced within a study of CD8 T cells in Susac syndrome. Isolation of CD8+ and CD4+ T cells was performed negatively, whereas enrichment of TEMRA cells was done by FACS. RNA in amounts of about 0.5 to 1 ug was reverse transcribed with random hexamers. Coverage of TCR beta CDR3 amplification by immunoSEQ multiplex PCR extended to 54 Vbeta and 13 Jbeta. TCRdb re-called the immunoSEQ multiplex PCR reads through MiXCR, storing one row per CDR3 protein. Among about 400,000 distinct CDR3 sequences listed, around 83% were seen once. This CDR3 contains 18 residues. V dropped 0 bases and J dropped 1; count of bases not matched to a gene: 12. Germline V lookup: CDR1 MNHEY, CDR2 SVGAGI.

The rearrangement uses TRBV6-5 and TRBJ2-7; 7 nucleotides agree with TRBD2. Material: CD8+ T cells from PBMCs. The sequence was collected from a human donor with multiple sclerosis. The CDR3: CASSYSTLAGEESYEQYF. The CDR3 DNA follows: TGTGCCAGCAGTTACTCGACCCTCGCGGGAGAGGAGTCCTACGAGCAGTACTTC.